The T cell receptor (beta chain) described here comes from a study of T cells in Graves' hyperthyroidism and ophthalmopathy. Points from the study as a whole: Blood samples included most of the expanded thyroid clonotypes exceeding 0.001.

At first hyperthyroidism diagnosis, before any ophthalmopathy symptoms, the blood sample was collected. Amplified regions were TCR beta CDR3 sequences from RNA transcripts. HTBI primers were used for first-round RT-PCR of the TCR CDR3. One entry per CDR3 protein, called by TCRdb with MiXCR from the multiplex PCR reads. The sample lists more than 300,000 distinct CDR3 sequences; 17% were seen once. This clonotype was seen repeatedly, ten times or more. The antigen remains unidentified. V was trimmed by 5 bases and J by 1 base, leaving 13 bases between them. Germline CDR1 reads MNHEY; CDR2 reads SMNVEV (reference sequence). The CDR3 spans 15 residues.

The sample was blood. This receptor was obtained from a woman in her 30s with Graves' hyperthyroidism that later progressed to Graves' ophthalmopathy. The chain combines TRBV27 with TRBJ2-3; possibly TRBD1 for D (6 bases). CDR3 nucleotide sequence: TGTGCCAGCAGTCTCACAGGGTGGGGCACAGATACGCAGTATTTT. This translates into CASSLTGWGTDTQYF.